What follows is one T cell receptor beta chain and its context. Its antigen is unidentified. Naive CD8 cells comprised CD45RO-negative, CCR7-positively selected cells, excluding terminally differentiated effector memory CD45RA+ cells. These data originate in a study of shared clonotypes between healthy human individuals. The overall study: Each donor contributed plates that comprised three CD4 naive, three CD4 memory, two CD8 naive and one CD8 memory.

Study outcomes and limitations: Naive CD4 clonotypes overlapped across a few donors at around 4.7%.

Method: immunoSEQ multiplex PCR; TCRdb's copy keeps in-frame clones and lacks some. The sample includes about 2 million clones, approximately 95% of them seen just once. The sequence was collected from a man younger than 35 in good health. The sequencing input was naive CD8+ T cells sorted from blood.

This CDR3 reads CASSQRQGSTGELFF. The DNA of the CDR3 is TGCGCCAGCAGCCAAAGACAGGGTTCCACCGGGGAGCTGTTTTTT. The V call is TRBV4-1, the J call TRBJ2-2; TRBD1 agrees at 7 bases. With 2 bases clipped from V and 4 bases from J, the junction kept 4 bases outside the gene matches. CDR3 size: 15 residues. Germline CDR1 is MGHRA and CDR2 is YSYEKL.